This entry lists 2 T cell receptor beta chains sequenced from one sample in a study of T-cell reconstitution after alpha-beta-depleted transplantation in children. Using unique molecular identifiers, the investigators prepared the TCRbeta library. One entry per CDR3 protein, called by TCRdb with MiXCR from the PCR reads. The table lists under 750,000 distinct CDR3 sequences, about 23% of them singletons, with around an eighth in the top ten. This sample comprised PBMCs, mostly from graft donor cells, obtained 360 days after TCRalphabeta/CD19-depleted stem cell transplant. The receptors were sampled from a boy in the first two years of life who had a stem cell transplant for acute myeloid leukemia, so the T cells may come from the graft donor.

The rearrangement links TRBV10-3 to TRBJ2-1; D unresolved. The CDR3 totals 13 residues. Germline-derived CDR1 and CDR2 are ENHRY and SYGVKD. With 3 bases removed from V and 6 bases from J, the gap between germline ends came to 9 bases. As DNA, the CDR3 is TGTGCCATCAGTGACCGGGTTCCCAATGAGCAGTTCTTC. Protein sequence: CAISDRVPNEQFF.

The sample holds many counts of this clonotype. V and J are TRBV2 and TRBJ1-5; D might be TRBD1 (6 bases). The V gene lost 6 bases and the J gene lost 0 bases, with 12 bases spanning the gap. Germline-derived CDR1 and CDR2 are SNHLY and FYNNEI. This CDR3 is 15 amino acids long. CDR3 region: CASRTDSYSNQPQHF. For the CDR3, the DNA is TGTGCCAGCAGAACGGACAGCTATAGCAATCAGCCCCAGCATTTT.